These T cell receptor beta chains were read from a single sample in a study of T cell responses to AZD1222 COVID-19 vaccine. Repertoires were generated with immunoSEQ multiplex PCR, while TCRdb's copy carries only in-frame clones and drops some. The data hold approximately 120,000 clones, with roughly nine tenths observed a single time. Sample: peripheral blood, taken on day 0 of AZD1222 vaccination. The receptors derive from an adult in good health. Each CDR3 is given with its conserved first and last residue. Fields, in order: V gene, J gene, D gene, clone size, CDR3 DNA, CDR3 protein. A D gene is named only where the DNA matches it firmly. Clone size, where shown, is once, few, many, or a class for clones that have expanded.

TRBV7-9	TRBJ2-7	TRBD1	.	TGTGCCAGCAGCCTGACAGGGACCTACGAGCAGTACTTC	CASSLTGTYEQYF
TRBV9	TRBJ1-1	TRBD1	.	TGTGCCAGCAGCGTAGGGGGACAGGGGAACACTGAAGCTTTCTTT	CASSVGGQGNTEAFF
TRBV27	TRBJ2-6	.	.	TGTGCCAGCAGGTACATACAGGTGGGGGTATCTGGGGCCAACGTCCTGACTTTC	CASRYIQVGVSGANVLTF
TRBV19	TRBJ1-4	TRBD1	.	TGTGCCAGTAATCCTGACAGGGTATCTTACGAAAAACTGTTTTTT	CASNPDRVSYEKLFF
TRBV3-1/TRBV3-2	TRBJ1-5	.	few	TGTGCCAGCAGCCAAGATCGGAGTCAGCCCCAGCATTTT	CASSQDRSQPQHF
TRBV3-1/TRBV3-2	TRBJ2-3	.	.	TGTGCCAGCAGCCAAGTGGGGGCGAGGGTCACAGATACGCAGTATTTT	CASSQVGARVTDTQYF
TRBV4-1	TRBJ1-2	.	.	TGCGCCAGCAGCCAAGAAACAGGTGGCTACACCTTC	CASSQETGGYTF
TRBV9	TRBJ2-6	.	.	TGTGCCAGCAGCGGGGATAGACAGCGCTCTGGGGCCAACGTCCTGACTTTC	CASSGDRQRSGANVLTF
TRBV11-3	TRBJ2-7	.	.	TGTGCCAGCAGCTTACTAAGCGGCCCGACCTACGAGCAGTACTTC	CASSLLSGPTYEQYF
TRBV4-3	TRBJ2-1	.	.	TGCGCCAGCAGCCCAACAGGGACAAGCTCCTACAATGAGCAGTTCTTC	CASSPTGTSSYNEQFF
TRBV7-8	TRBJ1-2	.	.	TGTGCCAGCAGCTTAGTATTCGGGCAGGGTTCCGGCGGCTACACCTTC	CASSLVFGQGSGGYTF
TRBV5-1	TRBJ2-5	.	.	TGCGCCAGCAGCTTGGTGGGCGAGACCCAGTACTTC	CASSLVGETQYF
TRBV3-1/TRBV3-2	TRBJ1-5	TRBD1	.	TGTGCCAGCAGCTCTGGACAGGGGCAATATAGCAATCAGCCCCAGCATTTT	CASSSGQGQYSNQPQHF
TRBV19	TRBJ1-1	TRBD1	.	TGTGCCAGTAGTATGGTAGACAGGGGCCGCATGAACACTGAAGCTTTCTTT	CASSMVDRGRMNTEAFF
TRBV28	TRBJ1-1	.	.	TGTGCCAGCAGCCGGACAGTTAACACTGAAGCTTTCTTT	CASSRTVNTEAFF
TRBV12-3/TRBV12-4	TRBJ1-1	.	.	TGTGCCAGCAGCCTAGGGGCAGGGAGAGCTTTCTTT	CASSLGAGRAFF
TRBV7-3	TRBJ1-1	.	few	TGTGCCAGCAGCTTATCTGGGTTGGCGCCCGTGAACACTGAAGCTTTCTTT	CASSLSGLAPVNTEAFF
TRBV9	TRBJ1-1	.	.	TGTGCCAGCAGCGTACAAAGAGGGGGAAGGTACACTGAAGCTTTCTTT	CASSVQRGGRYTEAFF
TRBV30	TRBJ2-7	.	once	TGTGCCTGGAGGCCCCTCCGAGCGGTGAAAGGTGCTTCCGAGCAGTACTTC	CAWRPLRAVKGASEQYF
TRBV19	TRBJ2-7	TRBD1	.	TGTGCCAGTAGTACCACGGGACAGGGGTCCGAGCAGTACTTC	CASSTTGQGSEQYF
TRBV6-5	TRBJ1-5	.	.	TGTGCCAGCAGTTACGCGGGGCCCCCTAGCAATCAGCCCCAGCATTTT	CASSYAGPPSNQPQHF
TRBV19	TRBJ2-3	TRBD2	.	TGTGCCAGTAGCCTTAGCGGGGGGGCCGGAACGCAGTATTTT	CASSLSGGAGTQYF
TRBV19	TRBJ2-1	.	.	TGTGCCAGTAACCCCTCGGGGAAAAACAATGAGCAGTTCTTC	CASNPSGKNNEQFF
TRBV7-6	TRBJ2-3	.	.	TGTGCCAGCGGCTTAGGGAGTAATACTAAAGATACGCAGTATTTT	CASGLGSNTKDTQYF
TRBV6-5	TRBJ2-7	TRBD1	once	TGTGCCAGCAGTTACCGGGACAGCTACGAGCAGTACTTC	CASSYRDSYEQYF
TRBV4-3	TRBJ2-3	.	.	TGCGCCAGCAGCCCGCTGCGGGGAGGAGTCGATACGCAGTATTTT	CASSPLRGGVDTQYF
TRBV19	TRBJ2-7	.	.	TGTGCCAGTAGCCCCTACCCCCGTAACTACGAGCAGTACTTC	CASSPYPRNYEQYF
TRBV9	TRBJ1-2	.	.	TGTGCCAGCAGCGTATCGGGCGCTGGTAGTGGCTACACCTTC	CASSVSGAGSGYTF
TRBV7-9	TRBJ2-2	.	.	TGTGCCAGCAGCTTTCTACGTCGGGACGAGCGTCGGACCGGGGAGCTGTTTTTT	CASSFLRRDERRTGELFF
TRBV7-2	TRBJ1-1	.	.	TGTGCCAGCAGCTTTATTGCAGGGAACACTGAAGCTTTCTTT	CASSFIAGNTEAFF
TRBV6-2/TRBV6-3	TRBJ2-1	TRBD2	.	TGTGCCAGCAGTCTTAACACGGGGGGCTCCTACAATGAGCAGTTCTTC	CASSLNTGGSYNEQFF
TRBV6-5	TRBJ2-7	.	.	TGTGCCAGCAGTTACGGGAGCGGACAAAGCTCCTACGAGCAGTACTTC	CASSYGSGQSSYEQYF
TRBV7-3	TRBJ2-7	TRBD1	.	TGTGCCAGCAGCTTAACGGGCCCAGGACAGGGGGCAAGCAAGCAGTACTTC	CASSLTGPGQGASKQYF
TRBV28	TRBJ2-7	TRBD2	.	TGTGCCAGCAGTACTCAGGACGGGAGGGGTTACGAGCAGTACTTC	CASSTQDGRGYEQYF
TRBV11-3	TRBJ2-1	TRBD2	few	TGTGCCAGCAGCCGTAGCGGGGGGGCTTTGAATGAGCAGTTCTTC	CASSRSGGALNEQFF
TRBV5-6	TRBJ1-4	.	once	TGTGCCAGCAGCTTGGCCACAGGGAAGAATGAAAAACTGTTTTTT	CASSLATGKNEKLFF
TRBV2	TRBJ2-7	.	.	TGTGCCAGCAAGCCTCACACCTACGAGCAGTACTTC	CASKPHTYEQYF
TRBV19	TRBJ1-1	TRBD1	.	TGTGCCAGTAGCACTAGGACAGGGAAGGCTGAAGCTTTCTTT	CASSTRTGKAEAFF
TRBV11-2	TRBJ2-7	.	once	TGTGCCAGCAGCTTAACATACGAGCAGTACTTC	CASSLTYEQYF
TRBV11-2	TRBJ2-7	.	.	TGTGCCAGCAGCTTAGAAACACTGAGCTCCTACGAGCAGTACTTC	CASSLETLSSYEQYF
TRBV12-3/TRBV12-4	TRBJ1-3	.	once	TGTGCCAGCAGTCAGGGCGGAAACACCATATATTTT	CASSQGGNTIYF
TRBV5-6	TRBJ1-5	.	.	TGTGCCAGCAGCTTGGCGTCAGGGAAGGGTCAGCCCCAGCATTTT	CASSLASGKGQPQHF